Following are 25 T cell receptor beta chains from one sample sequenced in a study of T-cell memory formation after mild COVID-19. From the 5' RACE reads, TCRdb called clonotypes with MiXCR, one entry per CDR3 protein. This sample carries around 510,000 distinct CDR3 sequences, less than 25% of them seen once, and the ten largest clones take approximately 8.4%. Sequenced material: PBMCs or a T cell subset sorted from them (not recorded which). The receptor set was obtained from an adult woman who had mild COVID-19 (a few samples of this study predate the infection). Cell type and time point are not known.

A few counts support this clonotype. This chain joins TRBV9 and TRBJ2-2; D possibly corresponds to TRBD1 (6 bases). V shed 2 bases and J shed 7 bases, with 12 bases lying between them. Germline V gives CDR1 SGDLS, CDR2 YYNGEE. The CDR3 runs to 14 residues. CDR3: CASSVIGGIGELFF. The CDR3 DNA is TGTGCCAGCAGCGTCATAGGGGGAATCGGGGAGCTGTTTTTT.

In its sample, this clonotype was seen many times. V and J are TRBV5-8 and TRBJ1-2; D remains unclear. Per germline, CDR1 SGHTS and CDR2 YDEGEE. V was shortened by 0 bases and J by 2 bases, with 5 bases between the two germline ends. The CDR3 is 13 amino acids. CDR3 residues: CASSLERNYGYTF. The CDR3 DNA is TGTGCCAGCAGCTTGGAAAGGAACTATGGCTACACCTTC.

This clonotype was recorded a few times. This sequence joins TRBV6-5 and TRBJ2-1, with D perhaps matching TRBD1 (5 bases). From germline, CDR1 is MNHEY and CDR2 SVGAGI. Deletions cut 6 bases from V and 4 bases from J, with 22 bases between. CDR3 length: 17 residues. DNA of the CDR3: TGTGCCAGCAGCCCAGGGCCCTCGGGCCTCGATTACAATGAGCAGTTCTTC. Translation gives CASSPGPSGLDYNEQFF.

A note on this clonotype: An end of the junction differs from the germline gene, which may be a read error. The chain has TRBV6-6 and TRBJ2-3, with 7 bases aligning to TRBD1. Germline CDR1 MNHNY, CDR2 SVGAGI (reference sequence). This CDR3 comprises 16 residues. The CDR3: CASSYSYRGRTDTQYF. CDR3 DNA: TGTGCCAGCAGTTACTCTTACAGGGGACGCACGGATACGCAGTATTTT.

In nucleotides, the CDR3 is TGTGCCAGCAGCCAAGGACAGCTCGTTGGCTATGGCTACACCTTC. It codes for CASSQGQLVGYGYTF. The genes are TRBV3-1 and TRBJ1-2; TRBD1 is a possible D gene (5 bases). Trimming removed 1 base from V and 4 bases from J, with 13 bases in between. This CDR3 is 15 amino acids long. Germline-derived CDR1 and CDR2 are LGHDT and YNNKEL (reference sequence).

The chain uses TRBV5-1 and TRBJ2-3, with TRBD1 matching 9 bases. This CDR3 has 15 amino acids. CDR1 and CDR2 from the germline V gene are SGHRS and YFSETQ. J gave up 1 base and V 5 bases, and 5 bases lay outside the gene matches. In DNA form, the CDR3 reads TGCGCCAGCAGAAAGAGGGACAGGGGCACAGATACGCAGTATTTT. It specifies CASRKRDRGTDTQYF.

This clonotype has a handful of counts. This chain connects TRBV5-1 to TRBJ2-1, with TRBD2 identical over 13 bases. CDR3 length: 16 amino acids. J lost 5 bases, V lost 1 base, and 3 bases had no gene match. Germline assignment: CDR1 SGHRS and CDR2 YFSETQ. CDR3 DNA sequence: TGCGCCAGCAGCTTGACCGGACTAGCGGGGGACAATGAGCAGTTCTTC. Residues: CASSLTGLAGDNEQFF. Looking up the rest from reference TRBV5-1 and TRBJ2-1 gives the full variable domain: KAGVTQTPRYLIKTRGQQVTLSCSPISGHRSVSWYQQTPGQGLQFLFEYFSETQRNKGNFPGRFSGRQFSNSRSEMNVSTLELGDSALYLCASSLTGLAGDNEQFFGPGTRLTVL.

The rearrangement uses TRBV28 and TRBJ2-7, with D possibly matching TRBD1 (6 bases). The CDR3 is 15 residues long. The germline V gene encodes CDR1 MDHEN and CDR2 SYDVKM. V lost 4 bases and J lost 3, with 16 bases in between. CDR3 nucleotides: TGTGCCAGCAGTTCACAGGGAATTTTTATCTACGAGCAGTACTTC. This gives the protein CASSSQGIFIYEQYF.

This clonotype showed up just a few times. This chain links TRBV7-6 with TRBJ2-2, with D tentatively TRBD1 or TRBD2 (5 bases each). The CDR3 consists of 15 residues. The germline gives CDR1 SGHVS, CDR2 FNYEAQ. V was shortened by 0 bases and J by 7 bases, with 12 bases between the two germline ends. CDR3 in amino acids: CASSLAYQGVGELFF. The CDR3 DNA is TGTGCCAGCAGCTTAGCATATCAGGGAGTCGGGGAGCTGTTTTTT.

This clonotype was seen ten or more times. The genes are TRBV6-5 and TRBJ2-7; TRBD1 aligns across 8 bases. Per germline, CDR1 MNHEY and CDR2 SVGAGI. Unmatched junction bases numbered 10, after V lost 5 bases and J lost 4 bases. The CDR3 is 15 amino acids. The CDR3 DNA reads TGTGCCAGCAGTCCCTGGACAGGGTTCGGGTACGAGCAGTACTTC. Translating it yields CASSPWTGFGYEQYF.

The chain has TRBV10-3 and TRBJ2-7; D remains ambiguous. The germline gives CDR1 ENHRY, CDR2 SYGVKD. The CDR3 has 13 amino acids. The V and J ends lost 3 bases and 3 bases respectively, with 9 bases between them. CDR3 coding DNA: TGTGCCATCAGTGACAGTGCCAGCTACGAGCAGTACTTC. It translates to CAISDSASYEQYF.

This clonotype was seen only a few times. The chain employs TRBV30 and TRBJ2-2; 9 bases agree with TRBD2. The CDR3 spans 15 residues. CDR1 is GTSNPN, CDR2 SVGIG, per germline (reference sequence). After removal of 7 bases from V and 3 bases from J, the junction contained 9 bases not matched to a gene. The CDR3 DNA reads TGTGCCTTGAATAGCGGGAGTATCGACACCGGGGAGCTGTTTTTT. It is translated as CALNSGSIDTGELFF.

CDR3: CASRERGLFYNSPLHF. In DNA, the CDR3 is TGCGCCAGCAGAGAACGGGGTCTATTCTATAATTCACCCCTCCACTTT. The chain uses TRBV10-2 and TRBJ1-6; D gene ambiguous. This CDR3 region has 16 residues. V was trimmed by 6 bases and J by 3 bases, leaving 15 bases between them. The germline CDR1 and CDR2 sequences are WSHSY and SAAADI.

This clonotype has only a few counts. V and J are TRBV5-5 and TRBJ2-5; D is unresolved. With 3 bases removed from V and 5 bases from J, the gap between germline ends came to 14 bases. Germline assignment: CDR1 SGHKS and CDR2 YYEKEE (reference sequence). The CDR3 spans 14 residues. The CDR3 DNA sequence: TGTGCCAGCAGCTCCACCGATCTTTTGGAGACCCAGTACTTC. Protein sequence: CASSSTDLLETQYF.

The rearrangement joins TRBV27 to TRBJ2-2; TRBD1 agrees at 11 bases. Trimming took 6 bases from V and 5 from J; bases not matched to a gene: 8. The germline V gene has CDR1 MNHEY and CDR2 SMNVEV (reference sequence). The CDR3 sequence is 16 residues long. Here the CDR3 DNA reads TGTGCCAGCAGCACCTCCGGGACAGGGGGAACCGGGGAGCTGTTTTTT. This gives the protein CASSTSGTGGTGELFF.

The chain links TRBV20-1 to TRBJ2-7, with D possibly TRBD2 on 5 matching bases. This CDR3 is 14 amino acids long. The V and J ends lost 4 bases and 3 bases respectively, with 16 bases between them. Germline loops: CDR1 DFQATT, CDR2 SNEGSKA (reference sequence). This chain's CDR3 is CSAISSEDFYEQYF. The CDR3 DNA sequence: TGCAGTGCTATTAGCTCGGAGGATTTCTACGAGCAGTACTTC.

This clonotype was counted many times. At one end, the junction sequence differs from germline, possibly due to a read error. The DNA for the CDR3 is TGTGCCAGCAGCCAGTCGCGGGAGGTTGAGCTCTTC. Translation gives CASSQSREVELF. V usage is TRBV7-8 and J usage is TRBJ2-1; 8 bases map to TRBD2. Per germline, CDR1 SGHVS and CDR2 FQNEAQ. CDR3 size: 12 residues.

The CDR3 loop reads CASSASSGSRNTQYF. The CDR3 DNA reads TGTGCCAGCAGCGCCTCTAGCGGGAGCAGAAATACGCAGTATTTT. The chain has TRBV7-2 and TRBJ2-3; 10 bases map to TRBD2. Germline CDR1 and CDR2: SGHTA and FQGNSA. J gave up 7 bases and V 5 bases, and 9 bases lay outside the gene matches. The CDR3 is made up of 15 amino acids.

This sequence joins TRBV7-2 and TRBJ2-5, with D unresolved. Germline lookup yields CDR1 SGHTA and CDR2 FQGNSA. V dropped 1 base and J dropped 7 bases, with 7 bases sitting between them. The CDR3 runs to 12 residues. The CDR3 DNA follows: TGTGCCAGCAGCTTAGACGTGGGGACCCAGTACTTC. Its translation: CASSLDVGTQYF.

The V call is TRBV5-4, the J call TRBJ2-6; D gene uncertain. Germline CDR1 is SGHNT and CDR2 is YYREEE (reference sequence). The CDR3 runs to 14 residues. The germline V and J ends were trimmed by 4 bases and 2 bases, with 7 bases remaining between them. The DNA for the CDR3 is TGTGCCAGCAGCCCGGATCCTGGGGCCAACGTCCTGACTTTC. Its translation is CASSPDPGANVLTF.

This clonotype was seen a few times. V is TRBV15 and J is TRBJ2-5; D may be TRBD2 (5 bases). With 3 bases removed from V and 5 bases from J, the gap between germline ends came to 13 bases. Germline assignment: CDR1 LNHNV and CDR2 YYDKDF (reference sequence). The CDR3 covers 14 residues. CDR3 nucleotide sequence: TGTGCCACCAGCAGTACTAGGGTAGTGGAGACCCAGTACTTC. Protein sequence: CATSSTRVVETQYF.

This clonotype was seen a few times. The chain joins TRBV11-3 to TRBJ1-1, with D unclear. The CDR3 is 14 residues long. Trimming stripped 3 bases from V and 1 base from J, with 9 bases between. Germline V lookup: CDR1 SGHNT, CDR2 YENEEA. The CDR3 DNA is TGTGCCAGCAGCTTGAGCAGGTCGAACACTGAAGCTTTCTTT. It codes for CASSLSRSNTEAFF. Variable domain in full (rest from reference TRBV11-3 and TRBJ1-1): EAGVVQSPRYKIIEKKQPVAFWCNPISGHNTLYWYLQNLGQGPELLIRYENEEAVDDSQLPKDRFSAERLKGVDSTLKIQPAELGDSAVYLCASSLSRSNTEAFFGQGTRLTVV.

The chain carries TRBV29-1 and TRBJ2-7; 11 bases are shared with TRBD1. CDR1 is SQVTM and CDR2 is ANQGSEA in the germline V gene. Trimming removed 2 bases from V and 2 bases from J; junction bases left unmatched: 8. The CDR3 totals 16 residues. The DNA for the CDR3 is TGCAGCGTTGAATTGTACTTGGGACAGGGGGCCTACGAGCAGTACTTC. Residues: CSVELYLGQGAYEQYF.

This clonotype was found a few times. CDR3 nucleotide sequence: TGTGCCAGCAGTGAAATAGGACTTGACACAGATACGCAGTATTTT. It encodes CASSEIGLDTDTQYF. The chain has TRBV2 and TRBJ2-3, with D possibly matching TRBD2 (5 bases). The CDR3 runs to 15 residues. In germline, CDR1 is SNHLY, CDR2 FYNNEI. Trimming cost V 2 bases and J 2 bases, with 11 bases left between them.

The V and J genes are TRBV5-1 and TRBJ1-2, with 8 positions matching TRBD1. Germline V gene sequence: CDR1 SGHRS, CDR2 YFSETQ. The CDR3 is 16 amino acids. V gave up 4 bases and J gave up 8 bases; unmatched junction bases: 16. This CDR3 reads CASSRGDRTRVEGYTF. In nucleotides, the CDR3 is TGCGCCAGCAGCCGGGGGGACAGGACCCGAGTGGAGGGCTACACCTTC.